The 15 T cell receptor beta chains below were found in one sample sequenced in a study of shared clonotypes between healthy human individuals. Data came from immunoSEQ multiplex PCR; TCRdb stores just in-frame clones and leaves some out. Here the sample spans about 1.5 million clones, about 96% being singletons. Material for sequencing was naive CD4+ T cells sorted from blood. Subset given: CD45RA+ positively selected. These receptors were obtained from a man aged 25 to 40 in good health.

V is TRBV7-9 and J is TRBJ1-4; no firm D call. The CDR3 spans 13 residues. V was trimmed by 4 bases and J by 10 bases, leaving 13 bases between them. Germline V gives CDR1 SEHNR, CDR2 FQNEAQ (reference sequence). The DNA for the CDR3 is TGTGCCAGCAGCTCACAGCATTTCGGAAAACTGTTTTTT. It specifies CASSSQHFGKLFF. The entire variable domain, with the rest obtained from reference TRBV7-9 and TRBJ1-4, is as follows: DTGVSQNPRHKITKRGQNVTFRCDPISEHNRLYWYRQTLGQGPEFLTYFQNEAQLEKSRLLSDRFSAERPKGSFSTLEIQRTEQGDSAMYLCASSSQHFGKLFFGSGTQLSVL.

Concerning this clone: This same CDR3 is encoded by further DNA sequences in the sample. The gene calls are TRBV5-1 and TRBJ1-1; D gene unclear. V shed 0 bases and J shed 1 base, with 7 bases lying between them. This CDR3 region has 14 residues. Germline V CDR1 and CDR2: SGHRS, YFSETQ. The chain's CDR3 is CASSLGTGNTEAFF. The CDR3, as DNA: TGCGCCAGCAGCTTGGGGACGGGGAACACTGAAGCTTTCTTT. Filled out from reference TRBV5-1 and TRBJ1-1, the complete variable domain reads KAGVTQTPRYLIKTRGQQVTLSCSPISGHRSVSWYQQTPGQGLQFLFEYFSETQRNKGNFPGRFSGRQFSNSRSEMNVSTLELGDSALYLCASSLGTGNTEAFFGQGTRLTVV.

About this clone itself: This sample includes further DNA sequences coding for the same CDR3. The genes are TRBV9 and TRBJ1-1; D ambiguous. V was pared by 0 bases and J by 0 bases, with 3 bases between. This CDR3 region has 13 residues. The germline gives CDR1 SGDLS, CDR2 YYNGEE. The CDR3 DNA sequence: TGTGCCAGCAGCGTAGCGGTGAACACTGAAGCTTTCTTT. Translating gives CASSVAVNTEAFF. The full variable domain, its missing parts supplied by reference TRBV9 and TRBJ1-1, is DSGVTQTPKHLITATGQRVTLRCSPRSGDLSVYWYQQSLDQGLQFLIQYYNGEERAKGNILERFSAQQFPDLHSELNLSSLELGDSALYFCASSVAVNTEAFFGQGTRLTVV.

This chain uses TRBV6-1 with TRBJ1-1; no clear D. The germline gives CDR1 MNHNS, CDR2 SASEGT. The CDR3 length is 13 residues. V was cut by 7 bases and J by 1 base, with 10 bases left in between. CDR3 nucleotides: TGTGCCAGCATCCGAGGCCCGAACACTGAAGCTTTCTTT. Protein: CASIRGPNTEAFF.

V usage is TRBV7-6 and J usage is TRBJ2-7; D gene ambiguous. This CDR3 region has 14 residues. Trimming took off 1 base at V and 1 base at J, with 8 bases between the two ends. CDR1 SGHVS and CDR2 FNYEAQ come from the germline V gene. The chain's CDR3 is CASSLEGLSYEQYF. In DNA, the CDR3 is TGTGCCAGCAGCTTAGAGGGTCTTTCCTACGAGCAGTACTTC. The full variable domain, in which reference TRBV7-6 and TRBJ2-7 provide the parts outside the CDR3, is GAGVSQSPRYKVTKRGQDVALRCDPISGHVSLYWYRQALGQGPEFLTYFNYEAQQDKSGLPNDRFSAERPEGSISTLTIQRTEQRDSAMYRCASSLEGLSYEQYFGPGTRLTVT.

This clone came up once. J is TRBJ2-4 and V is TRBV6-5; no clear D gene. The ends were cut back, 6 bases at V and 3 bases at J, with 9 bases in the middle. The CDR3 contains 13 residues. Germline V lookup: CDR1 MNHEY, CDR2 SVGAGI. CDR3 amino acids: CASRGTDKNIQYF. The DNA for the CDR3 is TGTGCCAGCAGGGGAACAGACAAAAACATTCAGTACTTC.

The chain couples TRBV28 to TRBJ2-2; the match to TRBD2 covers 14 bases. This CDR3 is built from 18 residues. Looked up from germline, CDR1 is MDHEN and CDR2 is SYDVKM. With 4 bases clipped from V and 8 bases from J, the junction kept 12 bases outside the gene matches. In DNA form, the CDR3 reads TGTGCCAGCAGTTCACAATCGGGACTAGCGGGAGTACGAGGGGAGCTGTTTTTT. This sequence encodes CASSSQSGLAGVRGELFF.

The chain links TRBV19 to TRBJ1-5, with D possibly matching TRBD1 (5 bases). The CDR3 is made up of 14 amino acids. Germline V gene lookup returns CDR1 LNHDA and CDR2 SQIVND (reference sequence). The V end lost 5 bases, the J end lost 3 bases, and 11 bases lay between the germline ends. Here the CDR3 reads CASSGQGNNQPQHF. DNA for the CDR3: TGTGCCAGTAGTGGGCAGGGCAACAATCAGCCCCAGCATTTT.

The V gene is TRBV28, the J gene TRBJ1-2; D not resolved. Trimming pared 10 bases from V and 8 bases from J, leaving 17 bases between. Germline CDR1 and CDR2: MDHEN and SYDVKM. The length of the CDR3 is 12 residues. The CDR3 sequence: CAIPSGFQGYTF. The CDR3 DNA follows: TGTGCCATCCCGTCGGGTTTCCAGGGCTACACCTTC.

This clone was seen a single time. The V gene is TRBV5-4, the J gene TRBJ2-6; D may be TRBD1 (5 bases). Germline V gene lookup returns CDR1 SGHNT and CDR2 YYREEE (reference sequence). The CDR3 is 19 amino acids. V gave up 1 base and J gave up 0 bases, with 17 bases separating them. CDR3 sequence (DNA): TGTGCCAGCAGCTTGTATAGGGGCAGAACCATCTCTGGGGCCAACGTCCTGACTTTC. This encodes CASSLYRGRTISGANVLTF.

Comment on this clone: This same CDR3 is encoded by further DNA sequences in the sample. The chain recombines TRBV9 with TRBJ2-3; the D gene is possibly TRBD2 (5 bases). The CDR3 sequence is 13 residues long. Germline CDR1 and CDR2: SGDLS and YYNGEE. Trimming took off 2 bases at V and 2 bases at J, with 6 bases between the two ends. CDR3 DNA sequence: TGTGCCAGCAGCGTGACTAACACAGATACGCAGTATTTT. Translated: CASSVTNTDTQYF. Based on the CDR3 plus reference TRBV9 and TRBJ2-3, the full variable domain is DSGVTQTPKHLITATGQRVTLRCSPRSGDLSVYWYQQSLDQGLQFLIQYYNGEERAKGNILERFSAQQFPDLHSELNLSSLELGDSALYFCASSVTNTDTQYFGPGTRLTVL.

V usage is TRBV5-1 and J usage is TRBJ2-1, with 11 bases that match TRBD2. The CDR3 contains 16 residues. Germline V lookup: CDR1 SGHRS, CDR2 YFSETQ. V was clipped by 4 bases and J by 2 bases; unmatched bases: 5. As DNA, the CDR3 is TGCGCCAGCAGCAAGACTAGCGGGACTACCTACAATGAGCAGTTCTTC. Its protein is CASSKTSGTTYNEQFF.

The chain joins TRBV7-2 to TRBJ2-2; TRBD2 matches 9 bases. Germline trimming cut 2 bases from V and 7 bases from J; bases unmatched to any gene: 5. CDR1 SGHTA and CDR2 FQGNSA come from the germline V gene. The CDR3 length is 15 residues. CDR3 sequence (DNA): TGTGCCAGCAGCTTAATAGCGGGAGCGTTCGGGGAGCTGTTTTTT. It encodes CASSLIAGAFGELFF. Using reference TRBV7-2 and TRBJ2-2 for the parts outside the CDR3, the full variable domain is GAGVSQSPSNKVTEKGKDVELRCDPISGHTALYWYRQSLGQGLEFLIYFQGNSAPDKSGLPSDRFSAERTGGSVSTLTIQRTQQEDSAVYLCASSLIAGAFGELFFGEGSRLTVL.

This rearrangement joins TRBV29-1 to TRBJ2-7; D remains unclear. This CDR3 has 11 amino acids. Trimming removed 4 bases from V and 5 bases from J, with 9 bases in between. CDR1 is SQVTM, CDR2 ANQGSEA, per germline. The CDR3 region is CSVVGDHEQYF. The CDR3, as DNA: TGCAGCGTTGTAGGAGACCACGAGCAGTACTTC.

This chain connects TRBV10-3 to TRBJ2-7; D is uncertain. Germline V CDR1 and CDR2: ENHRY, SYGVKD. This CDR3 has 13 residues. The V end was cut by 10 bases, the J end by 2 bases, with 15 bases between. CDR3 region: CATTDGPPYEQYF. In DNA form, the CDR3 reads TGTGCCACCACGGACGGACCACCCTACGAGCAGTACTTC.